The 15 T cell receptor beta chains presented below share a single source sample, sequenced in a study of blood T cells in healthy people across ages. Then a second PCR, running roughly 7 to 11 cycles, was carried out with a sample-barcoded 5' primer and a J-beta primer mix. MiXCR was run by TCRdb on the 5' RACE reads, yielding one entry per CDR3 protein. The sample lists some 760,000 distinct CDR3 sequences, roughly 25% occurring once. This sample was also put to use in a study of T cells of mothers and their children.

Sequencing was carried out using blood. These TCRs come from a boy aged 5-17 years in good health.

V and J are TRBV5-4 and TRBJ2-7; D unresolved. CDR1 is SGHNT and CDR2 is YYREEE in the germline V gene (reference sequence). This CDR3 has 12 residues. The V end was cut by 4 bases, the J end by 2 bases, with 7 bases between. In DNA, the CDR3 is TGTGCCAGCAGCACCGGACCCTACGAGCAGTACTTC. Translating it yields CASSTGPYEQYF.

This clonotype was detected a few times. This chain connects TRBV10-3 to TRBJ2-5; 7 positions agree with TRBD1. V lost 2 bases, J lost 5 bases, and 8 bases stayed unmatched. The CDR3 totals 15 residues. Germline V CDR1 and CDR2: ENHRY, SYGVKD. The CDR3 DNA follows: TGTGCCATCAGTGAGCAACGGACAGGCACGGAGACCCAGTACTTC. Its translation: CAISEQRTGTETQYF.

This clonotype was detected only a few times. CDR3: CSVSRDRDGQPQHF. In nucleotides, the CDR3 is TGCAGCGTTTCCCGGGACAGGGACGGGCAGCCCCAGCATTTT. V usage is TRBV29-1 and J usage is TRBJ1-5; 9 bases map to TRBD1. Looked up from germline, CDR1 is SQVTM and CDR2 is ANQGSEA. The CDR3 is 14 amino acids. J was trimmed by 7 bases and V by 5 bases; bases with no gene match: 9.

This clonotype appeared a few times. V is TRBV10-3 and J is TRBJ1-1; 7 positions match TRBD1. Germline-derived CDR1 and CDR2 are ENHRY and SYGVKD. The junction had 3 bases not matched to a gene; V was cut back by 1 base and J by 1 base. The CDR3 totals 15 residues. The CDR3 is CAISEFTGENTEAFF. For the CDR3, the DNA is TGTGCCATCAGTGAGTTCACAGGGGAGAACACTGAAGCTTTCTTT.

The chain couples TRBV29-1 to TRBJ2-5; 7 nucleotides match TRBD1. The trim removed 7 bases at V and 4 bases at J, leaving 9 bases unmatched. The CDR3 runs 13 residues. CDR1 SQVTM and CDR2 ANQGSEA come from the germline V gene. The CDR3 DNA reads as TGCAGCGGGGCCAGGGACAGTAGAGAGACCCAGTACTTC. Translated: CSGARDSRETQYF.

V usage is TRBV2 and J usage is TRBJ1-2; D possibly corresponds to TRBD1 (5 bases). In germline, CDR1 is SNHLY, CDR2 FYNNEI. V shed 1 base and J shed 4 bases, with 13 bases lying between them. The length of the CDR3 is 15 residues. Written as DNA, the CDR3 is TGTGCCAGCAGTGAAGATGTAGGGGACCTCTATGGCTACACCTTC. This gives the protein CASSEDVGDLYGYTF.

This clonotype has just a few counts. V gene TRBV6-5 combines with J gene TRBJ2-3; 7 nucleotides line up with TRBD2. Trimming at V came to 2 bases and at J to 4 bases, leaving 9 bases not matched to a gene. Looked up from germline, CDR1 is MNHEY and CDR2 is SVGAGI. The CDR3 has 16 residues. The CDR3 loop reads CASSYDGGGGADTQYF. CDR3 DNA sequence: TGTGCCAGCAGTTACGACGGCGGGGGAGGGGCAGATACGCAGTATTTT.

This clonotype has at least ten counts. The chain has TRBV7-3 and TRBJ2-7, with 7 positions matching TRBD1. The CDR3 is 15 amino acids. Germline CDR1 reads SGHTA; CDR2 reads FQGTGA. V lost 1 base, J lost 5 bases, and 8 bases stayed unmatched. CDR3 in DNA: TGTGCCAGCAGCTTAAGACAGGGCTTTGCCCACGAGCAGTACTTC. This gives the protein CASSLRQGFAHEQYF.

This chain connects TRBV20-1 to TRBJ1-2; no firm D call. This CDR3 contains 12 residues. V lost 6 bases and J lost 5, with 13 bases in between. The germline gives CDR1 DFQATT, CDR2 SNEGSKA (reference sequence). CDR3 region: CSAAGFKYGYTF. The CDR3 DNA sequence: TGCAGTGCGGCGGGATTCAAGTATGGCTACACCTTC.

The CDR3 nucleotides read TGTGCCAGCAGTGATGGAGGTGTAGGCGAAAAACTGTTTTTT. This sequence encodes CASSDGGVGEKLFF. V is TRBV2 and J is TRBJ1-4; D not resolved. This CDR3 is 14 amino acids long. Germline V lookup: CDR1 SNHLY, CDR2 FYNNEI. The V gene lost 3 bases and the J gene lost 8 bases, with 13 bases spanning the gap.

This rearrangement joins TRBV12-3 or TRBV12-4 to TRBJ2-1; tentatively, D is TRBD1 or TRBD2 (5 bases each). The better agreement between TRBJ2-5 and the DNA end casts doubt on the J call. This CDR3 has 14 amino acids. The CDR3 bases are TGTGCCAGCAGTCCGACCGACCCATTGGGGGCCCAGTACTTC. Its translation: CASSPTDPLGAQYF.

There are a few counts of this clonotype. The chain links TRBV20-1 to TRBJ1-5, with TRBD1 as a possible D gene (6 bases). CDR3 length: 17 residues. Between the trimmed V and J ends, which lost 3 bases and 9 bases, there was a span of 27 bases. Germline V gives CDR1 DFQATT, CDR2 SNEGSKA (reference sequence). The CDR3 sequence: CSASGGQLGGSIRPQHF. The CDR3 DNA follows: TGCAGTGCTAGTGGTGGACAGTTGGGGGGTTCTATTCGGCCCCAGCATTTT.

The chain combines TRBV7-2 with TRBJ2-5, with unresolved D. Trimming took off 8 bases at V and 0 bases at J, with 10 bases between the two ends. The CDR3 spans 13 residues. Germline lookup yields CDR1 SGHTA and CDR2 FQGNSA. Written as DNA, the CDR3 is TGTGCCAGCGGCATTACGTACCAAGAGACCCAGTACTTC. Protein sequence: CASGITYQETQYF. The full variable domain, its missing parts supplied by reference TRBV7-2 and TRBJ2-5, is GAGVSQSPSNKVTEKGKDVELRCDPISGHTALYWYRQSLGQGLEFLIYFQGNSAPDKSGLPSDRFSAERTGGSVSTLTIQRTQQEDSAVYLCASGITYQETQYFGPGTRLLVL.

The CDR3 loop reads CSVEGDGGSLEETQYF. The CDR3 DNA sequence: TGCAGCGTTGAAGGTGACGGGGGGAGTTTGGAAGAGACCCAGTACTTC. The chain combines TRBV29-1 with TRBJ2-5; 7 nucleotides match TRBD2. The germline gives CDR1 SQVTM, CDR2 ANQGSEA. V lost 1 base and J lost 3; bases outside the gene matches: 11. The CDR3 is 16 residues long.

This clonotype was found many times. CDR3 coding DNA: TGTGCCAGCAGTTATACCTATGGCTACACCTTC. Its translation is CASSYTYGYTF. The chain links TRBV12-3 or TRBV12-4 to TRBJ1-2; D uncertain. V lost 4 bases and J lost 4, with 4 bases in between. This CDR3 has 11 amino acids.